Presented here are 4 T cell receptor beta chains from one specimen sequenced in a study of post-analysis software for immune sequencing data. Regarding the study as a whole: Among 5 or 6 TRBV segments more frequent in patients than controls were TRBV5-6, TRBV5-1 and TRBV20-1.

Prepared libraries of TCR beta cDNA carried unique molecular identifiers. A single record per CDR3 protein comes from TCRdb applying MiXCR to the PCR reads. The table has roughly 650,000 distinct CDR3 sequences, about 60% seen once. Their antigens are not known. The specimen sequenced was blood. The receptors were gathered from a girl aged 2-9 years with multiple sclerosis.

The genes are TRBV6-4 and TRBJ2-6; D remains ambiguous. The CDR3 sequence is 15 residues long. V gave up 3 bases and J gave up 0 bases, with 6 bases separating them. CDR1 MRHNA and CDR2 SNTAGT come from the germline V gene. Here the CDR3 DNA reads TGTGCCAGCAGTGAAAAAGACTCTGGGGCCAACGTCCTGACTTTC. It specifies CASSEKDSGANVLTF.

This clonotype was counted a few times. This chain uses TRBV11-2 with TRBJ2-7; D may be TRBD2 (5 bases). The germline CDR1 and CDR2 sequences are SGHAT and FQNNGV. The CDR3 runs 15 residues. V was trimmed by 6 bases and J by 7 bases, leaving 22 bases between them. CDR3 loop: CASRKPGRGIEEQYF. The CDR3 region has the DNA TGTGCCAGCAGGAAACCTGGTCGGGGAATTGAGGAGCAGTACTTC.

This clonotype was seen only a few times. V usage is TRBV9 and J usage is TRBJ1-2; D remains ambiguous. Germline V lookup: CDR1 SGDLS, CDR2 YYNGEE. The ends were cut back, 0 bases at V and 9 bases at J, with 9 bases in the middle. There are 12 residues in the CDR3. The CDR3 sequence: CASSVGQDRYTF. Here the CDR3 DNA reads TGTGCCAGCAGCGTAGGACAAGATCGCTACACCTTC.

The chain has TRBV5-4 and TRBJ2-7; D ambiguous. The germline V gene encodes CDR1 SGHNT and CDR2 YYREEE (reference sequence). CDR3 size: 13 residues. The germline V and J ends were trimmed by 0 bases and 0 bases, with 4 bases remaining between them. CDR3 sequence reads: CASSLDLSYEQYF. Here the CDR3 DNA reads TGTGCCAGCAGCTTGGACCTCTCCTACGAGCAGTACTTC.